A single sample is the source of the 13 T cell receptor beta chains below, sequenced in a study of blood T cell repertoires in COVID-19. This table comes from immunoSEQ multiplex PCR, and its TCRdb copy is limited to in-frame clones, with some not included. The sample records some 150,000 clones, approximately 87% being singletons. Sequenced material: peripheral blood. Every receptor here comes from a woman aged 40 to 50 with acute or convalescent COVID-19.

V gene TRBV6-2 or TRBV6-3 combines with J gene TRBJ2-7, with 7 bases identical to TRBD1. In germline, CDR1 is MNHEY, CDR2 SVGEGT. Trimming cost V 5 bases and J 3 bases; bases outside gene matches: 1. This CDR3 region has 12 residues. CDR3 coding DNA: TGTGCCAGCAGTGACAGGGACTACGAGCAGTACTTC. Translation: CASSDRDYEQYF.

This clone was seen once. The gene calls are TRBV30 and TRBJ2-1, with D tentatively TRBD2 (6 bases). The germline V gene encodes CDR1 GTSNPN and CDR2 SVGIG (reference sequence). CDR3 length equals 15 residues. Trimming removed 3 bases from V and 6 bases from J, with 18 bases in between. The CDR3 DNA follows: TGTGCCTGGAGAATTACGGGAGAGGCATCCAATGAGCAGTTCTTC. Translated, it gives CAWRITGEASNEQFF.

The chain links TRBV4-3 to TRBJ1-2, with TRBD1 as a possible D gene (6 bases). This CDR3 comprises 13 residues. Germline assignment: CDR1 LGHNA and CDR2 YSLEER. V was shortened by 1 base and J by 5 bases, with 8 bases between the two germline ends. The CDR3 loop is CASSQGGRYGYTF. In nucleotides, the CDR3 is TGCGCCAGCAGCCAAGGGGGGCGGTATGGCTACACCTTC.

This CDR3 reads CSVLRAGVIVSYNEQFF. As DNA, the CDR3 is TGCAGCGTGCTTCGAGCGGGGGTTATCGTCTCCTACAATGAGCAGTTCTTC. J is TRBJ2-1 and V is TRBV29-1; TRBD2 matches 8 bases. Germline CDR1 SQVTM, CDR2 ANQGSEA. V trimming: 6 bases; J trimming: 0 bases; junction bases outside the gene matches: 13. The CDR3 runs 17 residues.

The chain has TRBV27 and TRBJ1-2; 7 positions agree with TRBD1. Germline V gene sequence: CDR1 MNHEY, CDR2 SMNVEV (reference sequence). The CDR3 length is 14 residues. Trimming cost V 6 bases and J 4 bases; bases outside gene matches: 8. CDR3 sequence: CASSLNRGAYGYTF. Here the CDR3 DNA reads TGTGCCAGCAGCCTTAACAGGGGTGCCTATGGCTACACCTTC.

The chain is built from TRBV7-3 and TRBJ2-1, with 11 bases lining up with TRBD2. CDR1 and CDR2 from the germline V gene are SGHTA and FQGTGA. V was clipped by 5 bases and J by 6 bases; unmatched bases: 6. The CDR3 consists of 15 residues. The CDR3 protein is CASSTTSGRGNEQFF. CDR3 DNA sequence: TGTGCCAGCAGCACCACTAGCGGGAGAGGCAATGAGCAGTTCTTC.

The chain recombines TRBV28 with TRBJ2-2; the D is unclear. V lost 4 bases, J lost 0 bases, and 12 bases lay in between. CDR1 and CDR2 from the germline V gene are MDHEN and SYDVKM. The length of the CDR3 is 16 residues. The DNA for the CDR3 is TGTGCCAGCAGTTCCGGCGGTATCGCGAACACCGGGGAGCTGTTTTTT. It is translated as CASSSGGIANTGELFF.

The genes are TRBV5-4 and TRBJ1-1; 11 bases map to TRBD1. V dropped 3 bases and J dropped 3; count of bases not matched to a gene: 10. The CDR3 contains 17 residues. Germline CDR1 and CDR2: SGHNT and YYREEE (reference sequence). The CDR3 nucleotides read TGTGCCAGCAGCTCTCGGACAGGGGGCGCTTTGGACACTGAAGCTTTCTTT. This sequence encodes CASSSRTGGALDTEAFF.

This sequence joins TRBV4-1 and TRBJ2-1; no firm D call. CDR1 is MGHRA and CDR2 is YSYEKL in the germline V gene. The CDR3 is made up of 15 amino acids. V lost 0 bases and J lost 7, with 13 bases in between. The DNA for the CDR3 is TGCGCCAGCAGCCAAGACCGGGTTGGCTTAAATGAGCAGTTCTTC. Amino acids: CASSQDRVGLNEQFF.

The genes are TRBV19 and TRBJ2-7; 9 nucleotides agree with TRBD1. The CDR3 totals 15 residues. The germline gives CDR1 LNHDA, CDR2 SQIVND (reference sequence). After removal of 7 bases from V and 0 bases from J, the junction contained 7 bases not matched to a gene. CDR3 loop: CASTMGQGGSYEQYF. The CDR3 DNA is TGTGCCAGTACCATGGGACAGGGAGGCTCCTACGAGCAGTACTTC.

The V gene is TRBV28, the J gene TRBJ1-5; weak D call: TRBD1 (5 bases). Germline CDR1 and CDR2: MDHEN and SYDVKM. Trimming removed 2 bases at V and 3 bases at J, with 8 bases between. CDR3 length: 14 amino acids. CDR3 in DNA: TGTGCCAGCAGTTTAGGAGGGGTCAATCAGCCCCAGCATTTT. Encoded protein: CASSLGGVNQPQHF.

The chain combines TRBV28 with TRBJ2-7; D uncertain. The V end lost 2 bases, the J end lost 8 bases, and 7 bases lay between the germline ends. The CDR3 runs 11 residues. Germline V gene data show CDR1 as MDHEN and CDR2 as SYDVKM. The CDR3 DNA sequence: TGTGCCAGCAGTTTAACGACACAGCAGTACTTC. Translated: CASSLTTQQYF. The whole variable domain, filled in from reference TRBV28 and TRBJ2-7, reads DVKVTQSSRYLVKRTGEKVFLECVQDMDHENMFWYRQDPGLGLRLIYFSYDVKMKEKGDIPEGYSVSREKKERFSLILESASTNQTSMYLCASSLTTQQYFGPGTRLTVT.

This clone was picked up one time. The chain links TRBV5-1 to TRBJ2-3; 12 bases line up with TRBD2. Germline loops: CDR1 SGHRS, CDR2 YFSETQ. There are 15 residues in the CDR3. Losses at the gene ends were 6 bases for V and 4 bases for J; bases not matched to a gene: 6. The CDR3 region has the DNA TGCGCCAGCACCTGGACTAGCGGGGCGGCAGATACGCAGTATTTT. Translating gives CASTWTSGAADTQYF.